This TCR beta chain was sequenced in a study of shared clonotypes between healthy human individuals. General study results and limits: Though the depth was large, rarefaction showed that sorted-subset sequencing was incomplete.

The CDR3 runs to 16 residues. Germline CDR1 and CDR2: SGHTA and FQGNSA. Trimming took off 5 bases at V and 2 bases at J, with 18 bases between the two ends. The assay was immunoSEQ multiplex PCR, and TCRdb's table has in-frame clones only and misses some. Altogether 980,000 or so clones are present, approximately 76% being singletons, with the ten largest covering about 1.5%. On this clone: What it binds is not known.

The sequencing input was memory CD4+ T cells sorted from blood. Subset specified: CD45RA-negative fraction. The chain uses TRBV7-2 and TRBJ1-1; D remains ambiguous. The TCR sequence derives from a man aged 18 to 35 in good health. The CDR3 region has the DNA TGTGCCAGCAGCCTTTTCCCTGGCCAAATTAACACTGAAGCTTTCTTT. Translating gives CASSLFPGQINTEAFF.